A single sample gave rise to the 21 T cell receptor beta chains below, sequenced in a study of long-term antiretroviral therapy in people with HIV. The assay used was immunoSEQ (version v3.0), run at survey level. The assay was immunoSEQ multiplex PCR, and TCRdb's table has in-frame clones only and misses some. This sample yields 15,000 to 20,000 clones, of which under 90% are seen a single time; more than 7% belongs to the top ten. Sequenced here: unsorted PBMCs, sampled 0.1 years after starting antiretroviral therapy. The receptors were sampled from a man aged 18 to 30 with HIV.

This chain uses TRBV18 with TRBJ1-5, with 7 bases matching TRBD1. CDR3 size: 13 residues. After removal of 4 bases from V and 7 bases from J, the junction contained 4 bases not matched to a gene. Looked up from germline, CDR1 is KGHSH and CDR2 is LQKENI. The CDR3 here is CASSRAGGQPQHF. In nucleotides, the CDR3 is TGTGCCAGCTCACGGGCAGGGGGACAGCCCCAGCATTTT.

V and J are TRBV7-9 and TRBJ1-2; unclear D gene. The CDR3 has 11 residues. V dropped 5 bases and J dropped 8 bases, with 9 bases sitting between them. Per germline, CDR1 SEHNR and CDR2 FQNEAQ (reference sequence). The chain's CDR3 is CASSRMGGYTF. The CDR3 bases are TGTGCCAGCAGCCGAATGGGAGGCTACACCTTC.

This clone was recorded only once. V gene TRBV7-6 combines with J gene TRBJ2-7, with unresolved D. CDR1 SGHVS and CDR2 FNYEAQ come from the germline V gene. The ends were cut back, 5 bases at V and 7 bases at J, with 21 bases in the middle. The CDR3 sequence is 15 residues long. CDR3 sequence reads: CASSRDTGPGMEQYF. The CDR3 region has the DNA TGTGCCAGCAGCCGCGACACCGGGCCTGGGATGGAGCAGTACTTC.

The rearrangement joins TRBV6-6 to TRBJ2-1; D may be TRBD1 or TRBD2 (5 bases each). V lost 9 bases and J lost 3, with 12 bases in between. The CDR3 totals 13 residues. Per germline, CDR1 MNHNY and CDR2 SVGAGI (reference sequence). The CDR3 spells CASNPGGYNEQFF. The DNA of the CDR3 is TGTGCCAGTAATCCTGGGGGCTACAATGAGCAGTTCTTC.

This clone showed up just a few times. The chain employs TRBV7-9 and TRBJ2-7, with D perhaps TRBD2 (7 bases). V lost 5 bases to trimming and J lost 2 bases, with 16 bases between them. There are 15 residues in the CDR3. Germline V CDR1 and CDR2: SEHNR, FQNEAQ (reference sequence). The CDR3 region has the DNA TGTGCCAGCAGCCTGGGGGCGGGAGATGCCTACGAGCAGTACTTC. Translating it yields CASSLGAGDAYEQYF.

This rearrangement joins TRBV29-1 to TRBJ1-2; 12 bases agree with TRBD1. The V gene's germline CDR1 is SQVTM and CDR2 ANQGSEA. V lost 6 bases to trimming and J lost 5 bases; unmatched junction nucleotides: 7. The CDR3 consists of 14 residues. CDR3 coding DNA: TGCAGCGTCCGGGACAGGGGGCCCTCTTATGGCTACACCTTC. This gives the protein CSVRDRGPSYGYTF. Combining the CDR3 with reference TRBV29-1 and TRBJ1-2 gives the whole variable domain SAVISQKPSRDICQRGTSLTIQCQVDSQVTMMFWYRQQPGQSLTLIATANQGSEATYESGFVIDKFPISRPNLTFSTLTVSNMSPEDSSIYLCSVRDRGPSYGYTFGSGTRLTVV.

The chain combines TRBV2 with TRBJ2-7; the D gene could be TRBD1 or TRBD2 (5 bases each). Trimming stripped 5 bases from V and 6 bases from J, with 20 bases between. The length of the CDR3 is 15 residues. CDR1 is SNHLY and CDR2 is FYNNEI in the germline V gene. For the CDR3, the DNA is TGTGCCAGCAGTTCCGGGACGGCGGAACGCGCCGAGCAGTACTTC. It yields the protein CASSSGTAERAEQYF.

The gene calls are TRBV7-9 and TRBJ1-1, with TRBD1 as a possible D gene (5 bases). The germline V and J ends were trimmed by 1 base and 3 bases, with 12 bases remaining between them. The CDR3 has 15 residues. Germline V lookup: CDR1 SEHNR, CDR2 FQNEAQ (reference sequence). CDR3: CASSLDQGRDTEAFF. The CDR3 DNA sequence: TGTGCCAGCAGCTTAGATCAGGGTAGGGACACTGAAGCTTTCTTT.

The V gene is TRBV11-2, the J gene TRBJ2-5; 8 bases match TRBD2. The CDR3 is made up of 13 amino acids. V lost 5 bases and J lost 5; bases outside the gene matches: 4. Germline loops: CDR1 SGHAT, CDR2 FQNNGV. CDR3 region: CASSPGGRETQYF. The CDR3 DNA sequence: TGTGCCAGCAGCCCGGGAGGGCGGGAGACCCAGTACTTC.

The chain combines TRBV13 with TRBJ2-1; TRBD1 might be the D (6 bases). Germline CDR1 reads PRHDT; CDR2 reads FYEKMQ (reference sequence). There are 15 residues in the CDR3. Trimming cost V 6 bases and J 2 bases, with 14 bases left between them. CDR3 coding DNA: TGTGCCAGCAGTTTAACCCGGGACACCTACAATGAGCAGTTCTTC. This codes for CASSLTRDTYNEQFF.

CDR3 DNA: TGTGCCACTACTGGGCAAGCGATTGAAGCTTTCTTT. This translates into CATTGQAIEAFF. This chain connects TRBV19 to TRBJ1-1; D remains ambiguous. CDR3 length: 12 residues. Germline lookup yields CDR1 LNHDA and CDR2 SQIVND (reference sequence). V was pared by 10 bases and J by 7 bases, with 16 bases between.

This chain connects TRBV12-5 to TRBJ1-1; 7 nucleotides line up with TRBD1. The germline CDR1 and CDR2 sequences are LGHNT and FRNRAP. This CDR3 contains 14 residues. Trimming took 4 bases from V and 1 from J; bases not matched to a gene: 3. CDR3 nucleotide sequence: TGTGCTAGTGGTTCCCGGGACAGGAACACTGAAGCTTTCTTT. This codes for CASGSRDRNTEAFF.

The V and J genes are TRBV4-3 and TRBJ2-1; D is unresolved. Germline V gene data show CDR1 as LGHNA and CDR2 as YSLEER. The CDR3 length is 15 residues. Deletions cut 1 base from V and 4 bases from J, with 11 bases between. The CDR3 spells CASSQVSAEYNEQFF. The CDR3 bases are TGCGCCAGCAGCCAAGTCTCTGCAGAGTACAATGAGCAGTTCTTC.

V is TRBV30 and J is TRBJ1-1; D gene unclear. Looked up from germline, CDR1 is GTSNPN and CDR2 is SVGIG (reference sequence). The CDR3 sequence is 15 residues long. V was shortened by 0 bases and J by 0 bases, with 11 bases between the two germline ends. The CDR3 DNA reads as TGTGCCTGGAGTGTACTGGTCAGGATGAACACTGAAGCTTTCTTT. Translated, it gives CAWSVLVRMNTEAFF.

This chain joins TRBV2 and TRBJ2-7, with a possible D match to TRBD2 (8 bases). CDR3 size: 14 residues. Trimming pared 9 bases from V and 2 bases from J, leaving 17 bases between. Germline-derived CDR1 and CDR2 are SNHLY and FYNNEI. CDR3 in amino acids: CASSFSGTAYEQYF. CDR3 bases: TGTGCCAGTTCATTTAGCGGGACAGCCTACGAGCAGTACTTC.

The V and J genes are TRBV4-1 and TRBJ2-3; D is unresolved. The germline V gene has CDR1 MGHRA and CDR2 YSYEKL. Trimming pared 4 bases from V and 0 bases from J, leaving 8 bases between. The CDR3 extends over 14 amino acids. Here the CDR3 reads CASSLVRSTDTQYF. Written as DNA, the CDR3 is TGCGCCAGCAGCCTAGTCAGGAGCACAGATACGCAGTATTTT.

V usage is TRBV10-3 and J usage is TRBJ1-1, with D hard to call. Germline values: CDR1 ENHRY, CDR2 SYGVKD. The ends were cut back, 3 bases at V and 0 bases at J, with 8 bases in the middle. CDR3 length: 14 amino acids. The CDR3 nucleotides are TGTGCCATCAGTGAAACAGTACTGAACACTGAAGCTTTCTTT. This encodes CAISETVLNTEAFF.

V usage is TRBV14 and J usage is TRBJ1-3; D uncertain. CDR1 is SGHDN and CDR2 is FVKESK in the germline V gene. The CDR3 runs 12 residues. The germline V and J ends were trimmed by 5 bases and 4 bases, with 6 bases remaining between them. CDR3 protein: CASSWIGNTIYF. The CDR3 DNA is TGTGCCAGCAGCTGGATAGGAAACACCATATATTTT.

The chain couples TRBV7-6 to TRBJ2-2; 8 bases align to TRBD2. The CDR3 runs to 17 residues. Germline CDR1 is SGHVS and CDR2 is FNYEAQ. Unmatched junction bases numbered 13, after V lost 8 bases and J lost 2 bases. CDR3 region: CASSTFRLASNTGELFF. The CDR3, as DNA: TGTGCCAGCTCCACGTTCCGACTAGCGAGTAACACCGGGGAGCTGTTTTTT.

Concerning this clone itself: Other DNA variants within this sample encode the same CDR3. The V call is TRBV27, the J call TRBJ2-7; D gene ambiguous. The CDR3 runs to 13 residues. The V and J ends lost 2 bases and 2 bases respectively, with 7 bases between them. The germline V gene encodes CDR1 MNHEY and CDR2 SMNVEV (reference sequence). The CDR3 nucleotides are TGTGCCAGCAGTTTAAAGGGAACCTACGAGCAGTACTTC. It is translated as CASSLKGTYEQYF.

The gene calls are TRBV7-8 and TRBJ1-5, with 8 nucleotides matching TRBD1. V lost 7 bases to trimming and J lost 4 bases; unmatched junction nucleotides: 12. This CDR3 has 16 amino acids. Per the germline V gene, CDR1 is SGHVS and CDR2 is FQNEAQ. In DNA form, the CDR3 reads TGTGCCAGCACCTTGAAGGGACAGGCACATAATCAGCCCCAGCATTTT. It yields the protein CASTLKGQAHNQPQHF.